This T cell receptor beta chain was recovered during a study of blood T cell repertoires in COVID-19. Across the whole study: The analysed material was cDNA or gDNA that came from T cells, B-cell-depleted T cells, or PBMCs.

This CDR3 spans 15 amino acids. The germline gives CDR1 LNHNV, CDR2 YYDKDF (reference sequence). Trimming took 0 bases from V and 2 from J; bases not matched to a gene: 3. As handled by the study authors: Reference gene primer amplification gave estimated nucleated cell counts. The repertoire was sequenced with immunoSEQ multiplex PCR; TCRdb's copy has only in-frame clones and lacks some. D and trimming were read from the DNA, whereas the V and J calls and clone size are those reported in that table. Of roughly 7,500 clones detected, 70% to 75% appear once; the ten largest clones hold roughly a sixth.

Sample: peripheral blood. V is TRBV15 and J is TRBJ2-5, with TRBD2 matching over 7 bases. This clonotype originated in a human donor in a cohort sampled during active COVID-19. The CDR3 coding sequence is TGTGCCACCAGCAGAGATGGGAGGGAACAAGAGACCCAGTACTTC. Translating it yields CATSRDGREQETQYF. The complete variable domain, with remaining parts taken from reference TRBV15 and TRBJ2-5, reads DAMVIQNPRYQVTQFGKPVTLSCSQTLNHNVMYWYQQKSSQAPKLLFHYYDKDFNNEADTPDNFQSRRPNTSFCFLDIRSPGLGDTAMYLCATSRDGREQETQYFGPGTRLLVL.